Following are 12 T cell receptor beta chains from one sample sequenced in a study of T cells after yellow fever vaccination (dated by TCRdb to the late 2010s). Library generation was performed with 5' RACE. The sequencer was an Illumina NovaSeq 6000. TCRdb passed the public sequencing reads through fastp at Q25 and MiXCR, retaining productive beta sequences. One record per CDR3 amino acid sequence lists the most common genes and DNA. The sample contains some 420,000 distinct CDR3 sequences, over 15% of them found a single time. The ten largest clonotypes hold roughly a sixth of the sample. The treatment or condition label corresponds to: live attenuated yellow fever vaccine strain. The sequenced sample was PBMCs, obtained before the yellow fever booster vaccination. The receptors were sampled from a man aged 18 to 35 who received the YFV17D yellow fever vaccine.

This clonotype came up a few times. The chain has TRBV27 and TRBJ2-3; 16 bases match TRBD2. J lost 6 bases, V lost 4 bases, and 13 bases had no gene match. CDR1 and CDR2 (germline): MNHEY, SMNVEV (reference sequence). The length of the CDR3 is 19 residues. The chain's CDR3 is CASSSRAGGTSGGADTQYF. For the CDR3, the DNA is TGTGCCAGCAGTTCTCGCGCCGGGGGGACTAGCGGGGGGGCCGATACGCAGTATTTT.

This clonotype has more than one count but fewer than ten. The V gene is TRBV11-1, the J gene TRBJ2-7; weak D call: TRBD2 (6 bases). The V gene's germline CDR1 is SGHAT and CDR2 FQDESV (reference sequence). The V and J ends lost 0 bases and 2 bases respectively, with 14 bases between them. This CDR3 region has 16 residues. The CDR3 here is CASSLALQEGPYEQYF. The CDR3 DNA is TGTGCCAGCAGCTTAGCCCTCCAGGAGGGACCCTACGAGCAGTACTTC.

The rearrangement uses TRBV20-1 and TRBJ2-1; the match to TRBD2 covers 10 bases. The J segment lost 4 bases and the V segment lost 4 bases, leaving 4 bases of the junction unmatched. The V gene's germline CDR1 is DFQATT and CDR2 SNEGSKA (reference sequence). CDR3 length: 14 residues. As DNA, the CDR3 is TGCAGTGCTAAGAAACTAGCGGGGTACAATGAGCAGTTCTTC. It specifies CSAKKLAGYNEQFF.

The genes are TRBV7-2 and TRBJ2-5; 7 bases line up with TRBD2. Germline-derived CDR1 and CDR2 are SGHTA and FQGNSA. This CDR3 has 16 amino acids. The trim removed 5 bases at V and 2 bases at J, leaving 11 bases unmatched. In DNA, the CDR3 is TGTGCCAGCAGCCGATGGGGGGGGTTGGGGCAAGAGACCCAGTACTTC. Amino acids: CASSRWGGLGQETQYF.

This clonotype showed up just a few times. This sequence joins TRBV5-6 and TRBJ1-2; 9 bases are a match to TRBD1. Germline V CDR1 and CDR2: SGHDT, YYEEEE. The CDR3 extends over 16 amino acids. V lost 4 bases, J lost 6 bases, and 13 bases stayed unmatched. CDR3 loop: CASSQVRDREGDGYTF. The CDR3 region has the DNA TGTGCCAGCAGCCAAGTCCGGGACAGGGAAGGAGATGGCTACACCTTC. Based on the CDR3 plus reference TRBV5-6 and TRBJ1-2, the full variable domain is DAGVTQSPTHLIKTRGQQVTLRCSPKSGHDTVSWYQQALGQGPQFIFQYYEEEERQRGNFPDRFSGHQFPNYSSELNVNALLLGDSALYLCASSQVRDREGDGYTFGSGTRLTVV.

This sequence joins TRBV10-3 and TRBJ1-5; TRBD1 matches at 8 bases. Per germline, CDR1 ENHRY and CDR2 SYGVKD. The CDR3 runs to 14 residues. V gave up 6 bases and J gave up 6 bases; unmatched junction bases: 7. The CDR3 spells CAISLTGEGQPQHF. DNA of the CDR3: TGTGCCATCAGCTTGACAGGGGAAGGTCAGCCCCAGCATTTT.

This clonotype was seen a few times. The chain employs TRBV7-2 and TRBJ2-5; D may be TRBD2 (5 bases). Germline CDR1 is SGHTA and CDR2 is FQGNSA. The CDR3 consists of 16 residues. Trimming left V 1 base short and J 5 bases short, with 17 bases between. CDR3 sequence (DNA): TGTGCCAGCAGCTTAGGAGAATCTAGCTCCGGGGAGACCCAGTACTTC. Its protein product is CASSLGESSSGETQYF.

The rearrangement joins TRBV5-1 to TRBJ1-6; the D gene is possibly TRBD1 (5 bases). The V and J ends lost 3 bases and 9 bases respectively, with 16 bases between them. This CDR3 region has 15 residues. The germline CDR1 and CDR2 sequences are SGHRS and YFSETQ. CDR3 sequence reads: CASSSQGESVSPLHF. The CDR3, as DNA: TGCGCCAGCAGCTCCCAAGGGGAGAGTGTTTCACCCCTCCACTTT.

This clonotype came up many times. The chain employs TRBV27 and TRBJ1-1; D perhaps matches TRBD1 (6 bases). The germline V gene encodes CDR1 MNHEY and CDR2 SMNVEV (reference sequence). The CDR3 runs to 14 residues. The V end was cut by 3 bases, the J end by 5 bases, with 13 bases between. CDR3 DNA: TGTGCCAGCAGTTTTTCAGGGGAAGGGACTGAAGCTTTCTTT. Its translation: CASSFSGEGTEAFF.

The sample holds a few counts of this clonotype. This chain links TRBV12-3 or TRBV12-4 with TRBJ2-1; D is perhaps TRBD1 (6 bases). This CDR3 comprises 14 residues. V was pared by 8 bases and J by 4 bases, with 15 bases between. DNA for the CDR3: TGTGCCAGCTGCGCCTCGACAGGTTACAATGAGCAGTTCTTC. Its translation is CASCASTGYNEQFF.

The chain is built from TRBV7-2 and TRBJ2-7; D is possibly TRBD1 (8 bases). This CDR3 is 14 amino acids long. V was trimmed by 5 bases and J by 6 bases, leaving 17 bases between them. Germline values: CDR1 SGHTA, CDR2 FQGNSA. This CDR3 is CASSPQQGEGEQYF. As DNA, the CDR3 is TGTGCCAGCAGCCCGCAACAGGGGGAGGGCGAGCAGTACTTC.

This clonotype came up a few times. J is TRBJ2-3 and V is TRBV7-3, with 7 bases identical to TRBD2. Germline V gene lookup returns CDR1 SGHTA and CDR2 FQGTGA. Trimming cost V 5 bases and J 2 bases; bases outside gene matches: 7. The CDR3 runs 15 residues. The CDR3: CASSNWGGPTDTQYF. In DNA form, the CDR3 reads TGTGCCAGCAGCAACTGGGGGGGACCCACAGATACGCAGTATTTT.